This T cell receptor (beta chain) was sequenced for a study of early T cells in non-severe SARS-CoV-2 infection. The CDR3 extends over 14 amino acids. Germline V gene data show CDR1 as SGHDN and CDR2 as FVKESK. The trim removed 4 bases at V and 4 bases at J, leaving 6 bases unmatched. TCRdb fed the 5' RACE reads into MiXCR, producing one record per CDR3 protein. Of around 58,000 distinct CDR3 sequences in the sample, over 4.5% were seen once. This clonotype came up many times. The sequence derives from an adult who was a healthcare worker with PCR-confirmed SARS-CoV-2 infection or an uninfected control (not recorded which). This chain connects TRBV14 to TRBJ2-5, with 7 nucleotides matching TRBD2. The material sequenced was whole blood. This chain's CDR3 is CASSRGLVGETQYF. DNA for the CDR3: TGTGCCAGCAGCCGCGGACTAGTCGGAGAGACCCAGTACTTC.